These 17 T cell receptor beta chains originate from one sample sequenced in a study of regulatory T cells in long-lasting Graves disease. HTBI primers from iRepertoire and Arm-PCR of CDR3 regions yielded the TCR beta libraries. One entry per CDR3 protein, called by TCRdb with MiXCR from the multiplex PCR reads. The sample lists 400,000 to 450,000 distinct CDR3 sequences; 16% were seen once. Described time point: newly diagnosed GD, antithyroid drugs for less than 3 months. PBMC RNA was the source of the TCR library. The same data also contributed to another study, on T cells in Graves' hyperthyroidism and ophthalmopathy.

The sample was peripheral blood mononuclear cells (PBMCs), taken at new diagnosis, from a patient treated with antithyroid drugs. These receptors were taken from a woman aged 25 to 45 with Graves disease.

About this clonotype: A read error is possible here, since a much larger clone lies one base away. The CDR3 here is CASSPVSRTGQAEAFF. Here the CDR3 DNA reads TGTGCCAGCAGCCCTGTCAGTCGGACTGGCCAGGCTGAAGCTTTCTTT. This rearrangement joins TRBV7-3 to TRBJ1-1; D not resolved. V was clipped by 5 bases and J by 6 bases, with 22 bases between them. Germline CDR1 and CDR2: SGHTA and FQGTGA. The length of the CDR3 is 16 residues. The full variable domain, with the rest looked up from reference TRBV7-3 and TRBJ1-1, is GAGVSQTPSNKVTEKGKYVELRCDPISGHTALYWYRQSLGQGPEFLIYFQGTGAADDSGLPNDRFFAVRPEGSVSTLKIQRTERGDSAVYLCASSPVSRTGQAEAFFGQGTRLTVV.

In DNA, the CDR3 is TGTGCCAGCAGTTACTCGGGTGGGACTAGCGGGAGGACCGCCGAGCAGTTCTTC. This sequence encodes CASSYSGGTSGRTAEQFF. The rearrangement joins TRBV6-2 or TRBV6-3 to TRBJ2-1; 15 positions match TRBD2. The CDR3 totals 18 residues. Trimming took 0 bases from V and 10 from J; bases not matched to a gene: 10. Germline values: CDR1 MNHEY, CDR2 SVGEGT.

This clonotype was picked up many times. The chain recombines TRBV20-1 with TRBJ2-1, with 7 bases aligning to TRBD1. J was trimmed by 3 bases and V by 3 bases; bases with no gene match: 5. Germline V gene lookup returns CDR1 DFQATT and CDR2 SNEGSKA (reference sequence). The length of the CDR3 is 14 residues. The CDR3 nucleotides read TGCAGTGCTAGTCGGGACAGACGCTACAATGAGCAGTTCTTC. This sequence encodes CSASRDRRYNEQFF.

Comment on this clonotype: This likely stems from a read error, as it lies one base from a far larger clone. The chain carries TRBV7-3 and TRBJ2-3; tentatively, D is TRBD2 (6 bases). Per germline, CDR1 SGHTA and CDR2 FQGTGA. The CDR3 spans 13 residues. The chain's CDR3 is CACSTGTSTTQYF. In DNA form, the CDR3 reads TGTGCCTGCAGTACCGGGACTTCCACTACGCAGTATTTT.

The chain carries TRBV28 and TRBJ2-1, with TRBD2 matching over 7 bases. The J call is doubtful: the DNA matches TRBJ2-5 better. Per germline, CDR1 MDHEN and CDR2 SYDVKM. The CDR3 spans 15 residues. The CDR3 region is CASSFAGLPSKTQYF. The CDR3 coding sequence is TGTGCCAGCAGTTTTGCGGGACTACCCTCAAAGACCCAGTACTTC.

Ten or more counts support this clonotype. The chain recombines TRBV2 with TRBJ2-4; D perhaps matches TRBD1 (6 bases). Looked up from germline, CDR1 is SNHLY and CDR2 is FYNNEI. Trimming took off 6 bases at V and 3 bases at J, with 12 bases between the two ends. This CDR3 spans 14 amino acids. The CDR3 nucleotides read TGTGCCAGCAGACCACAGGGTAGCAAAAACATTCAGTACTTC. Its translation: CASRPQGSKNIQYF.

This clonotype was seen repeatedly, ten times or more. This sequence joins TRBV10-1 and TRBJ2-5, with 8 bases matching TRBD1. Germline V CDR1 and CDR2: WNHNN, SYGVQD (reference sequence). The length of the CDR3 is 15 residues. Trimming removed 9 bases from V and 1 base from J; junction bases left unmatched: 10. CDR3 protein: CARTGDRPTQETQYF. The CDR3 nucleotides read TGCGCCAGAACTGGGGACAGGCCGACCCAAGAGACCCAGTACTTC.

Details on this clonotype: A much larger clone differs by one base, so this may be a read error. V is TRBV15 and J is TRBJ1-1; TRBD1 matches at 7 bases. The CDR3 runs 14 residues. Per the germline V gene, CDR1 is LNHNV and CDR2 is YYDKDF (reference sequence). DNA for the CDR3: TGTGCCACCAGTGACCAGGGGGAAGGGACTGGAGCTTTCTTT. This codes for CATSDQGEGTGAFF.

There are many counts of this clonotype. The chain couples TRBV6-1 to TRBJ1-1; TRBD1 aligns across 11 bases. The V and J ends lost 7 bases and 4 bases, in that order; junction bases with no gene match: 5. The germline V gene encodes CDR1 MNHNS and CDR2 SASEGT. The CDR3 spans 14 residues. This CDR3 is CASKEDRGLTEAFF. DNA of the CDR3: TGTGCCAGCAAAGAGGACAGGGGGCTCACTGAAGCTTTCTTT.

The CDR3: CASSVVFEGDPFKQFF. The CDR3, as DNA: TGTGCCAGCAGCGTCGTGTTCGAAGGAGACCCCTTCAAGCAGTTCTTC. This rearrangement joins TRBV14 to TRBJ2-1; D gene uncertain. V dropped 5 bases and J dropped 11 bases, with 25 bases sitting between them. This CDR3 comprises 16 residues. Per the germline V gene, CDR1 is SGHDN and CDR2 is FVKESK.

This clonotype has only a few counts. The V gene is TRBV5-8, the J gene TRBJ2-1; D unclear. Trimming removed 3 bases from V and 2 bases from J, with 9 bases in between. CDR1 is SGHTS, CDR2 YDEGEE, per germline. This CDR3 is built from 14 residues. The chain's CDR3 is CASSSRRTYNEQFF. CDR3 coding DNA: TGTGCCAGCAGCTCCCGGCGAACCTACAATGAGCAGTTCTTC.

This clonotype was seen ten or more times. This chain links TRBV18 with TRBJ1-4, with D possibly TRBD1 on 5 matching bases. This CDR3 is 13 amino acids long. V was clipped by 3 bases and J by 16 bases, with 18 bases between them. Germline-derived CDR1 and CDR2 are KGHSH and LQKENI. The CDR3 spells CASSPGKSQGPFF. CDR3 nucleotide sequence: TGTGCCAGCTCACCGGGAAAGTCGCAGGGTCCGTTTTTT. The entire variable domain, with the rest obtained from reference TRBV18 and TRBJ1-4, is as follows: NAGVMQNPRHLVRRRGQEARLRCSPMKGHSHVYWYRQLPEEGLKFMVYLQKENIIDESGMPKERFSAEFPKEGPSILRIQQVVRGDSAAYFCASSPGKSQGPFFGSGTQLSVL.

This clonotype was seen many times. CDR3 nucleotides: TGTGCCAGCAGTCCCACAGGGGGCTATTTAGAGACCCAGTACTTC. This sequence encodes CASSPTGGYLETQYF. This chain uses TRBV27 with TRBJ2-5; TRBD1 matches 9 bases. The trim removed 5 bases at V and 4 bases at J, leaving 8 bases unmatched. The germline V gene encodes CDR1 MNHEY and CDR2 SMNVEV (reference sequence). This CDR3 has 15 amino acids.

Ten or more counts support this clonotype. The chain joins TRBV28 to TRBJ2-5, with D maybe TRBD1 (5 bases). This CDR3 is 13 amino acids long. Trimming cost V 11 bases and J 5 bases, with 18 bases left between them. The germline V gene encodes CDR1 MDHEN and CDR2 SYDVKM. The CDR3 region is CAVRSDILETQYF. The CDR3 DNA reads TGTGCCGTTCGCTCGGACATCTTGGAGACCCAGTACTTC.

This clonotype was recorded many times. The J gene is TRBJ2-1, the V gene TRBV20-1, with D possibly TRBD2 on 7 matching bases. The CDR3 is 14 amino acids. Germline CDR1 reads DFQATT; CDR2 reads SNEGSKA (reference sequence). V lost 5 bases and J lost 6, with 17 bases in between. DNA for the CDR3: TGCAGTGCTCCAAGAGGGGGGACTATCAATGAGCAGTTCTTC. The encoded protein is CSAPRGGTINEQFF.

This clonotype was seen many times. The chain uses TRBV3-1 and TRBJ2-1; the D is unclear. V lost 5 bases and J 0 bases, leaving 8 bases between the germline ends. This CDR3 is 14 amino acids long. The V gene's germline CDR1 is LGHDT and CDR2 YNNKEL (reference sequence). DNA of the CDR3: TGTGCCAGCAGCGCGATATTCTCCTACAATGAGCAGTTCTTC. This translates into CASSAIFSYNEQFF.

This clonotype has at least ten counts. The chain carries TRBV12-5 and TRBJ2-1, with 8 nucleotides matching TRBD2. The V gene end was trimmed by 5 bases and the J gene end by 6 bases; junction bases not matched to a gene: 9. Germline values: CDR1 LGHNT, CDR2 FRNRAP. The CDR3 is 15 residues long. DNA of the CDR3: TGTGCTAGTGGTAACCCGGGGGGGCCCGGCAATGAGCAGTTCTTC. Protein: CASGNPGGPGNEQFF.